The 30 T cell receptor beta chains given below trace back to one sample, sequenced in a study of blood T cell repertoires in COVID-19. Method: immunoSEQ multiplex PCR; TCRdb's copy keeps in-frame clones and lacks some. The table has roughly 230,000 clones, 80% to 85% seen once. Sequencing was carried out using peripheral blood. The receptors shown here come from a man aged 50 or older with active or convalescent COVID-19.

The chain is built from TRBV7-2 and TRBJ1-1; D is possibly TRBD1 (6 bases). Germline CDR1 is SGHTA and CDR2 is FQGNSA. The CDR3 contains 14 residues. Trimming left V 1 base short and J 0 bases short, with 6 bases between. The CDR3 DNA reads TGTGCCAGCAGCTTAGACAGGGTGAACACTGAAGCTTTCTTT. Translated: CASSLDRVNTEAFF.

This chain connects TRBV10-3 to TRBJ2-3, with D perhaps TRBD2 (7 bases). The ends were cut back, 4 bases at V and 4 bases at J, with 18 bases in the middle. The CDR3 has 16 amino acids. The germline gives CDR1 ENHRY, CDR2 SYGVKD. CDR3 sequence reads: CAISAMAGAISDTQYF. In nucleotides, the CDR3 is TGTGCCATCAGTGCTATGGCGGGGGCTATATCAGATACGCAGTATTTT.

Note on this clone: At the DNA level, this CDR3 is encoded by other sequences in the same sample as well. The chain couples TRBV19 to TRBJ1-5, with 8 bases identical to TRBD1. V was clipped by 3 bases and J by 4 bases; unmatched bases: 2. Germline-derived CDR1 and CDR2 are LNHDA and SQIVND (reference sequence). The CDR3 is 14 amino acids. The CDR3 spells CASSITGGNQPQHF. The DNA of the CDR3 is TGTGCCAGTAGTATCACAGGGGGGAATCAGCCCCAGCATTTT.

The chain recombines TRBV5-1 with TRBJ2-5, with 10 bases aligning to TRBD2. The CDR3 extends over 16 amino acids. Looked up from germline, CDR1 is SGHRS and CDR2 is YFSETQ. The V and J ends lost 4 bases and 0 bases, in that order; junction bases with no gene match: 6. CDR3 in DNA: TGCGCCAGCAGCGAAGGAGCGGGGGGGTACCAAGAGACCCAGTACTTC. It codes for CASSEGAGGYQETQYF.

The chain links TRBV23-1 to TRBJ2-7, with 8 bases identical to TRBD1. TRBV23-1 is identified as an open reading frame with a role that is uncertain. There are 16 residues in the CDR3. V trimming: 3 bases; J trimming: 0 bases; junction bases outside the gene matches: 7. The DNA of the CDR3 is TGCGCCAGCAGTCAGCTTAGGGACAGGTGCTCCTACGAGCAGTACTTC. It codes for CASSQLRDRCSYEQYF.

This chain uses TRBV6-5 with TRBJ2-1; D might be TRBD2 (5 bases). V was pared by 6 bases and J by 5 bases, with 14 bases between. The germline V gene has CDR1 MNHEY and CDR2 SVGAGI. The CDR3 extends over 14 amino acids. CDR3 coding DNA: TGTGCCAGCAGGGAGACTCTAGCACACAATGAGCAGTTCTTC. Translation gives CASRETLAHNEQFF.

The chain couples TRBV27 to TRBJ2-6, with 7 bases identical to TRBD1. The CDR3 consists of 19 residues. With 0 bases clipped from V and 0 bases from J, the junction kept 8 bases outside the gene matches. Germline values: CDR1 MNHEY, CDR2 SMNVEV (reference sequence). CDR3 sequence reads: CASSLSPPGQSSGANVLTF. For the CDR3, the DNA is TGTGCCAGCAGTTTATCGCCCCCGGGACAGAGCTCTGGGGCCAACGTCCTGACTTTC.

The gene calls are TRBV6-6 and TRBJ1-5, with D possibly TRBD1 on 5 matching bases. The CDR3 totals 15 residues. V lost 0 bases and J 2 bases, leaving 8 bases between the germline ends. Germline V gene sequence: CDR1 MNHNY, CDR2 SVGAGI (reference sequence). This CDR3 is CASSYSSQGNQPQHF. CDR3 bases: TGTGCCAGCAGTTACTCTTCACAGGGCAATCAGCCCCAGCATTTT.

V is TRBV18 and J is TRBJ2-7; possible D gene TRBD1, 6 bases. This CDR3 region has 14 residues. Germline CDR1 and CDR2: KGHSH and LQKENI. Trimming left V 6 bases short and J 0 bases short, with 12 bases between. This chain's CDR3 is CASSSPQGSYEQYF. For the CDR3, the DNA is TGTGCCAGCTCGTCCCCACAGGGCTCCTACGAGCAGTACTTC. The full variable domain, completed using reference TRBV18 and TRBJ2-7, is NAGVMQNPRHLVRRRGQEARLRCSPMKGHSHVYWYRQLPEEGLKFMVYLQKENIIDESGMPKERFSAEFPKEGPSILRIQQVVRGDSAAYFCASSSPQGSYEQYFGPGTRLTVT.

DNA for the CDR3: TGTGCCAGCAGCTTGGGACTCCTAGACCCCTACGAGCAGTACTTC. Residues: CASSLGLLDPYEQYF. The chain recombines TRBV7-8 with TRBJ2-7, with TRBD2 as a possible D gene (6 bases). Germline-derived CDR1 and CDR2 are SGHVS and FQNEAQ. The V and J ends lost 3 bases and 2 bases respectively, with 14 bases between them. This CDR3 is 15 amino acids long.

The chain links TRBV19 to TRBJ2-5, with 11 bases aligning to TRBD1. The J segment lost 3 bases and the V segment lost 6 bases, leaving 9 bases of the junction unmatched. The CDR3 loop spans 16 amino acids. Germline lookup yields CDR1 LNHDA and CDR2 SQIVND (reference sequence). The chain's CDR3 is CASSPEGTGGKETQYF. The DNA for the CDR3 is TGTGCCAGTAGCCCAGAGGGGACAGGGGGGAAAGAGACCCAGTACTTC.

The CDR3 coding sequence is TGTGCCAGCAGCGTCGGTATTCCTCCCACAGATACGCAGTATTTT. It specifies CASSVGIPPTDTQYF. This chain joins TRBV9 and TRBJ2-3; D remains unclear. The CDR3 is 15 residues long. Trimming took off 2 bases at V and 2 bases at J, with 12 bases between the two ends. The germline V gene encodes CDR1 SGDLS and CDR2 YYNGEE. Supplemented by reference TRBV9 and TRBJ2-3, the full variable domain reads DSGVTQTPKHLITATGQRVTLRCSPRSGDLSVYWYQQSLDQGLQFLIQYYNGEERAKGNILERFSAQQFPDLHSELNLSSLELGDSALYFCASSVGIPPTDTQYFGPGTRLTVL.

The gene calls are TRBV30 and TRBJ1-1; TRBD1 might be the D (5 bases). The CDR3 sequence is 14 residues long. The V end lost 0 bases, the J end lost 2 bases, and 10 bases lay between the germline ends. Per the germline V gene, CDR1 is GTSNPN and CDR2 is SVGIG (reference sequence). CDR3 region: CAWSVSRANTEAFF. CDR3 nucleotides: TGTGCCTGGAGTGTCTCCAGGGCCAACACTGAAGCTTTCTTT.

The chain joins TRBV14 to TRBJ1-2; D call uncertain. The V gene's germline CDR1 is SGHDN and CDR2 FVKESK. Trimming stripped 1 base from V and 7 bases from J, with 16 bases between. The CDR3 loop spans 15 amino acids. Written as DNA, the CDR3 is TGTGCCAGCAGCCAAGCCGGGAGCGGCTCCGGTGGCTACACCTTC. This encodes CASSQAGSGSGGYTF.

This rearrangement joins TRBV6-5 to TRBJ1-1; 7 nucleotides align to TRBD1. The CDR3 has 13 amino acids. Germline V lookup: CDR1 MNHEY, CDR2 SVGAGI. The ends lost 6 bases at V and 4 bases at J; junction bases unmatched: 5. CDR3 coding DNA: TGTGCCAGCAGCTTGACAGGGTCCACTGAAGCTTTCTTT. As protein: CASSLTGSTEAFF.

V is TRBV18 and J is TRBJ2-2, with 7 bases that match TRBD1. In germline, CDR1 is KGHSH, CDR2 LQKENI. The CDR3 runs 16 residues. Germline trimming cut 0 bases from V and 1 base from J; bases unmatched to any gene: 2. Here the CDR3 reads CASSPPTGRNTGELFF. DNA for the CDR3: TGTGCCAGCTCACCACCGACAGGGCGGAACACCGGGGAGCTGTTTTTT.

The chain couples TRBV2 to TRBJ2-3, with TRBD2 matching 8 bases. CDR1 is SNHLY, CDR2 FYNNEI, per germline. The length of the CDR3 is 14 residues. V was clipped by 4 bases and J by 4 bases; unmatched bases: 4. The CDR3 DNA follows: TGTGCCAGCAGTGTTCGGCGGGAGGCAGATACGCAGTATTTT. The encoded protein is CASSVRREADTQYF.

The rearrangement uses TRBV15 and TRBJ2-2; D is unresolved. Germline-derived CDR1 and CDR2 are LNHNV and YYDKDF (reference sequence). Trimming stripped 0 bases from V and 0 bases from J, with 11 bases between. There are 17 residues in the CDR3. The CDR3 nucleotides read TGTGCCACCAGCAGAGATCTGGGCCTACCGAACACCGGGGAGCTGTTTTTT. It is translated as CATSRDLGLPNTGELFF.

This chain links TRBV15 with TRBJ2-1; no definite D call. Germline CDR1 and CDR2: LNHNV and YYDKDF (reference sequence). The CDR3 contains 18 residues. V lost 1 base and J 2 bases, leaving 18 bases between the germline ends. The CDR3 here is CATSRVRFTQNAYNEQFF. The CDR3 DNA sequence: TGTGCCACCAGCAGAGTGCGGTTTACTCAAAATGCCTACAATGAGCAGTTCTTC.

The V gene is TRBV7-2, the J gene TRBJ2-4; 15 bases align to TRBD2. CDR1 SGHTA and CDR2 FQGNSA come from the germline V gene. The CDR3 runs 18 residues. With 5 bases clipped from V and 1 base from J, the junction kept 6 bases outside the gene matches. The CDR3 DNA follows: TGTGCCAGCAGCGCCGGACTAGCGGGGGGGTTGGCCAAAAACATTCAGTACTTC. Amino acid sequence: CASSAGLAGGLAKNIQYF.

The V gene is TRBV4-1, the J gene TRBJ1-2; possibly TRBD1 for D (5 bases). V was cut by 4 bases and J by 8 bases, with 14 bases left in between. The CDR3 runs 13 residues. Germline values: CDR1 MGHRA, CDR2 YSYEKL. The CDR3 region is CASSRGDPGGYTF. CDR3 nucleotides: TGCGCCAGCAGCCGGGGGGACCCGGGAGGCTACACCTTC.

The V and J genes are TRBV19 and TRBJ2-7, with D maybe TRBD2 (6 bases). V gave up 8 bases and J gave up 5 bases, with 16 bases separating them. Per germline, CDR1 LNHDA and CDR2 SQIVND (reference sequence). The CDR3 extends over 13 amino acids. The chain's CDR3 is CASAETRIHEQYF. CDR3 bases: TGTGCCAGTGCCGAGACTAGAATCCACGAGCAGTACTTC.

The chain uses TRBV6-2 or TRBV6-3 and TRBJ1-5; D might be TRBD1 (6 bases). Trimming left V 5 bases short and J 7 bases short, with 15 bases between. The germline CDR1 and CDR2 sequences are MNHEY and SVGEGT. This CDR3 has 14 residues. This CDR3 is CASSPDRTRQPQHF. CDR3 DNA: TGTGCCAGCAGTCCAGACAGGACTCGGCAGCCCCAGCATTTT.

This chain links TRBV5-4 with TRBJ2-2; weak D call: TRBD1 (5 bases). With 9 bases removed from V and 0 bases from J, the gap between germline ends came to 18 bases. Germline CDR1 SGHNT, CDR2 YYREEE (reference sequence). CDR3 length: 16 amino acids. The DNA for the CDR3 is TGTGCCACCAACCACGGAACAGGCACGAACACCGGGGAGCTGTTTTTT. Translating gives CATNHGTGTNTGELFF.

This chain joins TRBV2 and TRBJ2-2, with no clear D. From germline, CDR1 is SNHLY and CDR2 FYNNEI. The CDR3 has 13 residues. Trimming pared 6 bases from V and 6 bases from J, leaving 11 bases between. CDR3 DNA sequence: TGTGCCAGCAGAGCTAGTTTCCCCGGGGAGCTGTTTTTT. This sequence encodes CASRASFPGELFF.

The chain employs TRBV4-1 and TRBJ1-4; 7 nucleotides line up with TRBD1. The germline V gene encodes CDR1 MGHRA and CDR2 YSYEKL. V shed 2 bases and J 3 bases; nucleotides not matched to a gene: 3. CDR3 size: 15 residues. As DNA, the CDR3 is TGCGCCAGCAGCCAAAACGGACAGGCTAATGAAAAACTGTTTTTT. Its protein is CASSQNGQANEKLFF.

This chain links TRBV27 with TRBJ1-6; 9 nucleotides match TRBD1. The J segment lost 9 bases and the V segment lost 3 bases, leaving 6 bases of the junction unmatched. Germline CDR1 is MNHEY and CDR2 is SMNVEV (reference sequence). This CDR3 contains 15 residues. The CDR3 loop is CASSFQQGARSPLHF. In DNA form, the CDR3 reads TGTGCCAGCAGTTTTCAACAGGGGGCCCGTTCACCCCTCCACTTT.

The rearrangement links TRBV13 to TRBJ2-5; 8 bases line up with TRBD1. Trimming removed 0 bases from V and 5 bases from J; junction bases left unmatched: 8. The CDR3 covers 16 residues. Germline CDR1 and CDR2: PRHDT and FYEKMQ (reference sequence). The CDR3 bases are TGTGCCAGCAGCTTAGGGCCCCAGGGGGCAGGGGAGACCCAGTACTTC. This encodes CASSLGPQGAGETQYF. The full variable domain, completed using reference TRBV13 and TRBJ2-5, is AAGVIQSPRHLIKEKRETATLKCYPIPRHDTVYWYQQGPGQDPQFLISFYEKMQSDKGSIPDRFSAQQFSDYHSELNMSSLELGDSALYFCASSLGPQGAGETQYFGPGTRLLVL.

The chain combines TRBV6-2 or TRBV6-3 with TRBJ1-1, with 8 nucleotides matching TRBD1. V lost 6 bases to trimming and J lost 5 bases; unmatched junction nucleotides: 8. Germline V gene lookup returns CDR1 MNHEY and CDR2 SVGEGT. The CDR3 has 14 amino acids. The CDR3 coding sequence is TGTGCCAGCAGCCTGGACAGGGAAAGGACTGAAGCTTTCTTT. Amino acids: CASSLDRERTEAFF.

V usage is TRBV2 and J usage is TRBJ1-5, with 7 bases matching TRBD1. CDR1 and CDR2 (germline): SNHLY, FYNNEI. This CDR3 comprises 15 residues. Trimming at V came to 5 bases and at J to 0 bases, leaving 4 bases not matched to a gene. The CDR3 region has the DNA TGTGCCAGCAGTTCCACAGGGGATAGCAATCAGCCCCAGCATTTT. It specifies CASSSTGDSNQPQHF.